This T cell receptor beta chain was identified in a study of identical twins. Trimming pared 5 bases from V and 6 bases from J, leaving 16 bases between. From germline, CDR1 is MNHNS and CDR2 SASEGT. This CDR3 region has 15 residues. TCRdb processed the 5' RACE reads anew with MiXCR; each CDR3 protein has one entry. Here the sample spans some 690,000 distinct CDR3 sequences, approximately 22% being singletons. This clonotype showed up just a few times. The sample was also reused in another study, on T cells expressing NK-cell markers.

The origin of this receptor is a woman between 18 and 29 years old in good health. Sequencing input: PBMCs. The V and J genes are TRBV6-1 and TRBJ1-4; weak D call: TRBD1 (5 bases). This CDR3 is CASSPGGGLYEKLFF. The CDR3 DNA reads TGTGCCAGCAGTCCCGGGGGTGGACTGTATGAAAAACTGTTTTTT.